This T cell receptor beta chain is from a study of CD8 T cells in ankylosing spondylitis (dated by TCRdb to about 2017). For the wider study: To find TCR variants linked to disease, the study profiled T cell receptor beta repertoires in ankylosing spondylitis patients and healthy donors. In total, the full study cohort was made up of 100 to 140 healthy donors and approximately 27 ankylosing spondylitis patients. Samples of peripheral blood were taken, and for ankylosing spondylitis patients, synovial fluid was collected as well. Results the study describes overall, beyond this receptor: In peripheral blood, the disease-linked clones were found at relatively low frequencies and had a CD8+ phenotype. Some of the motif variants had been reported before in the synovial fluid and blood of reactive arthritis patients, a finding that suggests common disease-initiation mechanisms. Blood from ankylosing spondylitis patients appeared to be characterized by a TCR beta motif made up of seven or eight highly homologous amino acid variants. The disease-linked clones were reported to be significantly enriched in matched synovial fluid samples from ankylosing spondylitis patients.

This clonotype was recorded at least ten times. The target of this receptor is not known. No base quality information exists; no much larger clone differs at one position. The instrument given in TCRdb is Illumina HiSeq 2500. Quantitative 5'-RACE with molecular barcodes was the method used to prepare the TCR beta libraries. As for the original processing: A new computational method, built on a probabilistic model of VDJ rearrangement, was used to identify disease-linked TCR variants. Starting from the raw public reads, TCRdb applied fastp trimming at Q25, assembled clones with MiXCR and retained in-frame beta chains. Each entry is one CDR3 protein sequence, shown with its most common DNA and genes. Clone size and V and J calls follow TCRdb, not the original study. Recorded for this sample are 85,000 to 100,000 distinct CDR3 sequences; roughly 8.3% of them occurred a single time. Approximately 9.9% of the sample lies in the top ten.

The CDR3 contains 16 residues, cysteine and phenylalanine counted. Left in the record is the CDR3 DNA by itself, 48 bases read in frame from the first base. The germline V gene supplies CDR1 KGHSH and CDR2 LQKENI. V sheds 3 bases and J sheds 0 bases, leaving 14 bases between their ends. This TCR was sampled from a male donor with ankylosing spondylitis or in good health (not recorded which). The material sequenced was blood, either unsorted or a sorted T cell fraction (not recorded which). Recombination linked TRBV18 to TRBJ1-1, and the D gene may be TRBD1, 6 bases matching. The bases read TGTGCCAGCTCACCGAACGGCGGACAGTTGAACACTGAAGCTTTCTTT. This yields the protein CASSPNGGQLNTEAFF.